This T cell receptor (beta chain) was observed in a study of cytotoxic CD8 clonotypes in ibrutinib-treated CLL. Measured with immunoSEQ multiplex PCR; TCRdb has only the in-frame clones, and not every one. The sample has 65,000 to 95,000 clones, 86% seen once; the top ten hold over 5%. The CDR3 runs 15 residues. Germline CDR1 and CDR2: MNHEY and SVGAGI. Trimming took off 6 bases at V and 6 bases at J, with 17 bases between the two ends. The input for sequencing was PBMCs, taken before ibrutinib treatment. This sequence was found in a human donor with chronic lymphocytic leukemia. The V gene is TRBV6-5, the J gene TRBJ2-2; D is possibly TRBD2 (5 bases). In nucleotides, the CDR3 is TGTGCCAGCAGAGCGGCAGGACGTAGGCCCGGGGAGCTGTTTTTT. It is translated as CASRAAGRRPGELFF.